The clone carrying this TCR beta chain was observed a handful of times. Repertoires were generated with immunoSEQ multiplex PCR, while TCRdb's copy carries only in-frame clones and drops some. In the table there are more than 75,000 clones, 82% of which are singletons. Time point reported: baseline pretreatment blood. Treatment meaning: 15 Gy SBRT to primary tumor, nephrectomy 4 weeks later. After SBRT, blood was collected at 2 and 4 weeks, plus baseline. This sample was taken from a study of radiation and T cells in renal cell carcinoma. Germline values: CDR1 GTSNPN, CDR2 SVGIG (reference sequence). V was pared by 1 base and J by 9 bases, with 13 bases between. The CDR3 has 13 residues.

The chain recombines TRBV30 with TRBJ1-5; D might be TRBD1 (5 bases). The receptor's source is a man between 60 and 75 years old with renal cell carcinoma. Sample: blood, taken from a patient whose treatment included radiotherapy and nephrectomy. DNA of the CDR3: TGTGCCTGGAGTGACCTCTCAGGGATGCCCCAGCATTTT. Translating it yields CAWSDLSGMPQHF.